The T cell receptor (beta chain) described here comes from a study of T cells in Graves' hyperthyroidism and ophthalmopathy. Authors of the study amplified TCR beta CDR3 regions from RNA transcripts. First-round RT-PCR of the TCR CDR3 relied on the HTBI primer set. In TCRdb, the multiplex PCR reads were re-called with MiXCR into one record per CDR3 protein. The table shows around 35,000 distinct CDR3 sequences, with 52% occurring only once. Germline loops: CDR1 KGHSH, CDR2 LQKENI. Trimming took 5 bases from V and 0 from J; bases not matched to a gene: 4. The CDR3 spans 15 residues. The sequencing input was blood. V gene TRBV18 combines with J gene TRBJ2-7, with 10 bases that match TRBD1. The sequence was collected from a man aged 40-55 years with Graves' ophthalmopathy. CDR3 nucleotides: TGTGCCAGCTCAGCCGGGACAGGGGCCTCCTACGAGCAGTACTTC. Its protein product is CASSAGTGASYEQYF.